The 8 T cell receptor beta chains reported below all come from one sample, sequenced in a study of T cell changes during pregnancy in multiple sclerosis. The protocol was immunoSEQ multiplex PCR, while the TCRdb copy is restricted to in-frame clones and leaves out a portion. In the table there are tens of thousands of clones, 91% of which are singletons. The sequencing here drew on peripheral blood, taken in the third trimester of pregnancy. All receptors come from a female donor in good health, enrolled as a control in a pregnancy study.

The chain employs TRBV7-2 and TRBJ1-1; the D gene is possibly TRBD1 (6 bases). Germline CDR1 is SGHTA and CDR2 is FQGNSA. The CDR3 spans 13 residues. V was clipped by 5 bases and J by 1 base, with 8 bases between them. In DNA, the CDR3 is TGTGCCAGCAGCACCAGGGGGAACACTGAAGCTTTCTTT. Its protein product is CASSTRGNTEAFF.

The CDR3 DNA reads TGTGCCTGGAGTCGACAGGGGGCGCCCGGCTACACCTTC. Amino acid sequence: CAWSRQGAPGYTF. The chain carries TRBV30 and TRBJ1-2, with 10 bases identical to TRBD1. The V gene end was trimmed by 2 bases and the J gene end by 8 bases; junction bases not matched to a gene: 5. The CDR3 runs to 13 residues. CDR1 and CDR2 (germline): GTSNPN, SVGIG (reference sequence).

The rearrangement links TRBV28 to TRBJ2-1; 8 bases are a match to TRBD2. The CDR3 consists of 15 residues. Germline CDR1 is MDHEN and CDR2 is SYDVKM. After removal of 5 bases from V and 4 bases from J, the junction contained 7 bases not matched to a gene. CDR3 coding DNA: TGTGCCAGCAGTCTTAGCGGGACTATATACAATGAGCAGTTCTTC. The encoded protein is CASSLSGTIYNEQFF.

V is TRBV6-6 and J is TRBJ1-1, with 9 bases fitting TRBD1. V shed 6 bases, J shed 3 bases, and the junction held 8 bases outside the gene matches. The germline V gene has CDR1 MNHNY and CDR2 SVGAGI (reference sequence). CDR3 length: 15 residues. CDR3 in DNA: TGTGCCAGCAGACCTCCGGGACAGGGCCACACTGAAGCTTTCTTT. This codes for CASRPPGQGHTEAFF.

The chain has TRBV30 and TRBJ1-1; 10 bases align to TRBD1. From germline, CDR1 is GTSNPN and CDR2 SVGIG (reference sequence). Losses at the gene ends were 3 bases for V and 0 bases for J; bases not matched to a gene: 10. CDR3 size: 17 residues. The CDR3 region is CAWRSRQGARMNTEAFF. CDR3 coding DNA: TGTGCCTGGAGGTCTAGACAGGGGGCGAGGATGAACACTGAAGCTTTCTTT.

The chain recombines TRBV30 with TRBJ2-3; TRBD2 might be the D (6 bases). The CDR3 is 10 amino acids. Germline values: CDR1 GTSNPN, CDR2 SVGIG (reference sequence). This CDR3 is CAGGGDTQYF. CDR3 bases: TGTGCGGGGGGAGGAGATACGCAGTATTTT.

V gene TRBV29-1 combines with J gene TRBJ1-1, with TRBD1 as a possible D gene (5 bases). This CDR3 has 13 residues. Germline-derived CDR1 and CDR2 are SQVTM and ANQGSEA. The CDR3 loop is CRGDPPMNTEAFF. Here the CDR3 DNA reads TGCCGGGGGGACCCTCCCATGAACACTGAAGCTTTCTTT.

The chain has TRBV13 and TRBJ2-1; 8 bases fit TRBD2. J was trimmed by 2 bases and V by 2 bases; bases with no gene match: 2. The CDR3 runs 15 residues. Germline V gene lookup returns CDR1 PRHDT and CDR2 FYEKMQ (reference sequence). CDR3 in DNA: TGTGCCAGCAGCTTACGGGAGGGACCCTACAATGAGCAGTTCTTC. Its translation: CASSLREGPYNEQFF.